The clone carrying this TCR beta chain has just a few counts. Its cognate antigen is unknown. The data are from a study of identical twins' blood T cells. The study's findings and limits: Twins shared more top CDR3 clonotypes than unrelated donors did. Even for out-of-frame TCRbeta, twins reportedly shared V gene usage much more than unrelated donors.

V was trimmed by 1 base and J by 1 base, leaving 7 bases between them. This CDR3 has 13 amino acids. From germline, CDR1 is DFQATT and CDR2 SNEGSKA (reference sequence). Sample barcodes were added at both library ends during cDNA synthesis. TCRdb processed the 5' RACE reads anew with MiXCR; each CDR3 protein has one entry. The table lists 350,000 to 400,000 distinct CDR3 sequences, about 28% of them singletons. The clonotype was recovered from a woman aged 18 to 55 in good health. This rearrangement joins TRBV20-1 to TRBJ1-1; no firm D call. Sequencing was done on a sample of PBMCs. The CDR3 bases are TGCAGTGCTAGAGTTGGTCCGAACACTGAAGCTTTCTTT. This encodes CSARVGPNTEAFF.